These T cell receptor beta chains were read from a single sample in a study of cytomegalovirus exposure and HLA in healthy donors. Sequencing used immunoSEQ multiplex PCR; TCRdb keeps in-frame clones, though not all of them. Altogether roughly 120,000 clones are present, around four fifths being singletons, with the ten largest covering 2.5% to 3%. The sequencing input was PBMCs. All receptors derive from a woman aged 55-69 years in good health and CMV-seropositive. Both conserved end residues are part of each CDR3. Fields, in order: V gene, clone size, J gene, D gene, CDR3 protein, CDR3 DNA. D genes are given only for firm matches. A clone size is listed for some rows: how often the clone was seen (once, few, many), or a class if it is expanded.

>TRBV6-1|-|TRBJ2-7|TRBD2
CASSEPTSGRSSYEQYF
TGTGCCAGCAGTGAACCAACTAGCGGGAGGTCCTCCTACGAGCAGTACTTC
>TRBV4-1|once|TRBJ2-7|TRBD2
CASSYASGWSYEQYF
TGCGCCAGCAGTTATGCTAGCGGGTGGTCCTACGAGCAGTACTTC
>TRBV9|-|TRBJ2-3|TRBD2
CASSSLAVGGWTDTQYF
TGTGCCAGCAGCTCTCTAGCGGTGGGTGGGTGGACAGATACGCAGTATTTT
>TRBV9|-|TRBJ2-3|TRBD2
CASSSRGSTFSTDTQYF
TGTGCCAGCAGCTCGCGCGGGAGTACCTTTAGCACAGATACGCAGTATTTT
>TRBV6-6|-|TRBJ2-7|-
CATEGGSYEQYF
TGTGCCACCGAAGGCGGCTCTTACGAGCAGTACTTC
>TRBV30|-|TRBJ1-3|TRBD1
CAWKGQAGGNTIYF
TGTGCCTGGAAAGGACAGGCTGGAGGAAACACCATATATTTT
>TRBV19|-|TRBJ1-4|-
CASSSDEGALNEKLFF
TGTGCCAGTAGTTCAGACGAGGGCGCTTTGAATGAAAAACTGTTTTTT
>TRBV29-1|-|TRBJ2-7|TRBD1
CSVQTGGGYEQYF
TGCAGCGTTCAAACAGGGGGAGGCTACGAGCAGTACTTC
>TRBV18|once|TRBJ1-2|TRBD1
CASSPSRDRFSYGYTF
TGTGCCAGCTCACCGTCCCGGGACAGATTCTCCTATGGCTACACCTTC
>TRBV4-1|few|TRBJ1-3|-
CASSQNLLGRLAGNTIYF
TGCGCCAGCAGCCAAAACCTACTGGGGAGGCTTGCTGGAAACACCATATATTTT
>TRBV18|-|TRBJ2-5|-
CASSPRGGEETQYF
TGTGCCAGCTCACCCCGAGGAGGGGAAGAGACCCAGTACTTC
>TRBV7-3|-|TRBJ1-2|-
CAFTGGAYYGYTF
TGTGCTTTCACGGGGGGGGCGTACTATGGCTACACCTTC
>TRBV6-6|-|TRBJ2-1|-
CASSPLRGEQFF
TGTGCCAGCAGTCCCCTACGAGGGGAGCAGTTCTTC
>TRBV5-1|-|TRBJ2-5|-
CASSLRAGGTKETQYF
TGCGCCAGCAGCCTAAGGGCCGGGGGAACTAAAGAGACCCAGTACTTC
>TRBV20-1|-|TRBJ2-7|-
CSALTYEQYF
TGCAGTGCTCTTACCTACGAGCAGTACTTC
>TRBV6-5|-|TRBJ1-6|-
CASSVARGRSPLHF
TGTGCCAGCAGTGTCGCCCGGGGTAGGTCACCCCTCCACTTT
>TRBV28|-|TRBJ1-5|-
CASISQGHQPQHF
TGTGCCAGCATATCACAGGGCCATCAGCCCCAGCATTTT
>TRBV9|-|TRBJ2-2|-
CASSVSRGPLGGELFF
TGTGCCAGCAGCGTATCCAGGGGACCCCTGGGGGGGGAGCTGTTTTTT
>TRBV6-5|-|TRBJ2-5|TRBD2
CASSYFLGAGEETQYF
TGTGCCAGCAGTTACTTTTTGGGAGCGGGAGAGGAGACCCAGTACTTC
>TRBV5-4|-|TRBJ2-1|-
CASRLGGVRTYNEQFF
TGTGCCAGCAGACTCGGCGGGGTGCGGACCTACAATGAGCAGTTCTTC
>TRBV13|-|TRBJ1-2|-
CASSLGSKNYGYTF
TGTGCCAGCAGCTTAGGATCCAAAAACTATGGCTACACCTTC
>TRBV28|few|TRBJ1-1|-
CASSPGGGTEAFF
TGTGCCAGCAGCCCCGGGGGGGGCACTGAAGCTTTCTTT
>TRBV5-8|-|TRBJ1-4|TRBD1
CASNTQGASEKLFF
TGTGCCAGCAACACTCAGGGGGCTTCTGAAAAACTGTTTTTT
>TRBV7-9|once|TRBJ2-3|-
CASSSSTDTQYF
TGTGCCAGCAGCTCGTCCACAGATACGCAGTATTTT
>TRBV19|-|TRBJ2-1|TRBD2
CASSILGASGYNEQFF
TGTGCCAGTAGTATCCTAGGGGCTAGCGGATACAATGAGCAGTTCTTC
>TRBV2|-|TRBJ2-7|TRBD2
CASTEREAFDEQYF
TGTGCCAGCACAGAGCGGGAAGCATTCGACGAGCAGTACTTC
>TRBV15|-|TRBJ2-7|-
CATSREASAVYEQYF
TGTGCCACCAGCAGAGAGGCTAGCGCCGTCTACGAGCAGTACTTC
>TRBV7-3|-|TRBJ1-1|TRBD1
CASSWGQGAAAFF
TGTGCCAGCAGCTGGGGACAGGGGGCGGCCGCTTTCTTT
>TRBV5-1|-|TRBJ2-2|-
CASSFRETGNTGELFF
TGCGCCAGCAGCTTCCGAGAGACAGGGAACACCGGGGAGCTGTTTTTT
>TRBV7-9|few|TRBJ2-7|-
CASSVANVREEFKEQYF
TGTGCCAGCAGCGTAGCGAACGTTCGCGAAGAGTTTAAGGAGCAGTACTTC
>TRBV28|-|TRBJ1-1|-
CASSFPAMNTEAFF
TGTGCCAGCAGTTTCCCTGCTATGAACACTGAAGCTTTCTTT
>TRBV5-1|-|TRBJ1-2|TRBD1
CASSLEGAGGYTF
TGCGCCAGCAGCTTGGAGGGGGCAGGCGGCTACACCTTC
>TRBV19|once|TRBJ2-5|-
CASSILSGYQETQYF
TGTGCCAGTAGTATACTTTCCGGGTACCAAGAGACCCAGTACTTC
>TRBV7-2|-|TRBJ1-5|-
CASTLYLSNQPQHF
TGTGCCAGCACCCTTTATTTGAGCAATCAGCCCCAGCATTTT
>TRBV27|-|TRBJ2-4|-
CASSLSGGSKNIQYF
TGTGCCAGCAGTTTATCTGGAGGGAGCAAAAACATTCAGTACTTC
>TRBV19|-|TRBJ1-5|-
CASSINGGTGNQPQHF
TGTGCCAGTAGTATTAATGGCGGGACCGGTAATCAGCCCCAGCATTTT